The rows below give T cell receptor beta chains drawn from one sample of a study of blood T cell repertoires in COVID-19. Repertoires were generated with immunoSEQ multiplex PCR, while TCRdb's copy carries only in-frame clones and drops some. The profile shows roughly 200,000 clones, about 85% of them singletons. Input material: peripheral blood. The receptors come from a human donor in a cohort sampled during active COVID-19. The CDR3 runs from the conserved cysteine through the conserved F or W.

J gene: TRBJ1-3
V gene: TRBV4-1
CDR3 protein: CASSQGPRTGNTIYF

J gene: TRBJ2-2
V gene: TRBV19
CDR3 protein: CASRIAGANGELFF

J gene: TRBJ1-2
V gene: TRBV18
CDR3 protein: CASSLDTVRNYGYTF

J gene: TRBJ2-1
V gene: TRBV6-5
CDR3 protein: CASRKRGLNEQFF

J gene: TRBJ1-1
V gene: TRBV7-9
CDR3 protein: CASSPGRLTGTNTEAFF

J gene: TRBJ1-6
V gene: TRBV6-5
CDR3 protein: CASIDRGNSPLHF

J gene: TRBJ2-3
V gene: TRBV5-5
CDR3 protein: CASSSGTQSTDTQYF

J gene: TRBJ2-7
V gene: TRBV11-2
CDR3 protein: CASSFRRGTYEQYF

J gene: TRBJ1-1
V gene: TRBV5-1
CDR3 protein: CASSSQGDTEAFF

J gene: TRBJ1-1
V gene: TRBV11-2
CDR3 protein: CASNPTGAHTEAFF

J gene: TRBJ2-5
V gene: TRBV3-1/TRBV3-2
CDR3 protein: CASSQGKGMYQETQYF

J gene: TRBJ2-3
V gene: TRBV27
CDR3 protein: CASSQRGTDTQYF